The 16 T cell receptor beta chains reported below all come from one sample, sequenced in a study of OX40 agonist ivuxolimab in advanced cancers. The library was built by means of the immunoSEQ multiplex PCR assay. TCRdb took this table from immuneACCESS and kept in-frame rearrangements with V and J called. Such tables lack part of the clones; where checked against another copy, unresolved V genes explain under half of the gap, and the rest is unexplained. This sample comprises roughly 58,000 clones, 65% to 80% of them detected only once. The ten most abundant clones make up just under 6.5% of the sample. The source material was CD4+ or CD8+ T cells sorted from blood, sampled in a trial of the OX40 agonist ivuxolimab. The receptors derive from an adult with an advanced solid tumor such as melanoma, head and neck, liver or kidney cancer.

The sample holds a few counts of this clone. V gene TRBV18 combines with J gene TRBJ1-4; D remains ambiguous. Germline lookup yields CDR1 KGHSH and CDR2 LQKENI. This CDR3 is 18 amino acids long. V lost 2 bases and J lost 0, with 16 bases in between. CDR3 protein: CASSPWEGRTPTNEKLFF. The CDR3 DNA reads as TGTGCCAGCTCACCATGGGAGGGCAGGACTCCAACTAATGAAAAACTGTTTTTT.

This clone was recorded only once. V usage is TRBV7-8 and J usage is TRBJ1-5; D not certain. The CDR3 contains 15 residues. V lost 5 bases, J lost 5 bases, and 16 bases lay in between. Per the germline V gene, CDR1 is SGHVS and CDR2 is FQNEAQ. CDR3 amino acids: CASSPDTGRYQPQHF. DNA for the CDR3: TGTGCCAGCAGCCCAGACACGGGGAGGTATCAGCCCCAGCATTTT. Filled out from reference TRBV7-8 and TRBJ1-5, the complete variable domain reads GAGVSQSPRYKVAKRGQDVALRCDPISGHVSLFWYQQALGQGPEFLTYFQNEAQLDKSGLPSDRFFAERPEGSVSTLKIQRTQQEDSAVYLCASSPDTGRYQPQHFGDGTRLSIL.

This clone was counted once. This chain connects TRBV7-9 to TRBJ2-1; 9 bases agree with TRBD2. Trimming at V came to 6 bases and at J to 9 bases, leaving 9 bases not matched to a gene. This CDR3 contains 14 residues. Germline assignment: CDR1 SEHNR and CDR2 FQNEAQ (reference sequence). The chain's CDR3 is CASRSYSGRTEQFF. The CDR3 nucleotides read TGTGCCAGCAGATCCTATAGCGGGAGAACTGAGCAGTTCTTC.

V usage is TRBV7-9 and J usage is TRBJ2-5; possible D gene TRBD2, 6 bases. The CDR3 spans 15 residues. Trimming shortened V by 2 bases and J by 5 bases, and 15 bases separated the two germline ends. Germline values: CDR1 SEHNR, CDR2 FQNEAQ (reference sequence). CDR3 in DNA: TGTGCCAGCAGCTTAAAAGTCAGACTAGGGGAGACCCAGTACTTC. It encodes CASSLKVRLGETQYF.

V usage is TRBV25-1 and J usage is TRBJ1-6, with D possibly matching TRBD1 (5 bases). The CDR3 has 13 amino acids. Germline loops: CDR1 MGHDK, CDR2 SYGVNS. V was trimmed by 3 bases and J by 9 bases, leaving 9 bases between them. CDR3 nucleotide sequence: TGTGCCAGCAGTGAGCAGGGATTTTCACCCCTCCACTTT. It translates to CASSEQGFSPLHF.

J is TRBJ2-4 and V is TRBV19, with D possibly being TRBD1 (5 bases). Germline-derived CDR1 and CDR2 are LNHDA and SQIVND (reference sequence). The V end lost 8 bases, the J end lost 9 bases, and 17 bases lay between the germline ends. The CDR3 totals 13 residues. The CDR3 loop is CASRPSAGAIQYF. For the CDR3, the DNA is TGTGCCAGTCGACCTTCAGCTGGGGCCATTCAGTACTTC.

This chain links TRBV2 with TRBJ2-7; the D is unclear. CDR1 and CDR2 from the germline V gene are SNHLY and FYNNEI. Trimming left V 7 bases short and J 1 base short, with 11 bases between. This CDR3 is built from 13 residues. The chain's CDR3 is CASKVLRSYEQYF. The DNA of the CDR3 is TGTGCCAGCAAGGTACTCAGGTCCTACGAGCAGTACTTC.

The chain has TRBV2 and TRBJ2-1; D is possibly TRBD2 (6 bases). CDR1 is SNHLY, CDR2 FYNNEI, per germline. The CDR3 loop spans 14 amino acids. Trimming removed 8 bases at V and 4 bases at J, with 15 bases between. CDR3 nucleotides: TGTGCCAGCCGAGGTGGCGGGGTATACAATGAGCAGTTCTTC. Protein: CASRGGGVYNEQFF. Full variable domain (missing parts from reference TRBV2 and TRBJ2-1): EPEVTQTPSHQVTQMGQEVILRCVPISNHLYFYWYRQILGQKVEFLVSFYNNEISEKSEIFDDQFSVERPDGSNFTLKIRSTKLEDSAMYFCASRGGGVYNEQFFGPGTRLTVL.

The chain uses TRBV5-4 and TRBJ2-7; D unclear. This CDR3 has 14 residues. Germline CDR1 SGHNT, CDR2 YYREEE (reference sequence). Trimming took off 2 bases at V and 0 bases at J, with 9 bases between the two ends. CDR3 residues: CASSLDFFSYEQYF. Here the CDR3 DNA reads TGTGCCAGCAGCTTAGACTTTTTCTCCTACGAGCAGTACTTC.

The V gene is TRBV27, the J gene TRBJ1-4, with 8 bases that match TRBD1. Germline lookup yields CDR1 MNHEY and CDR2 SMNVEV (reference sequence). Germline trimming cut 5 bases from V and 8 bases from J; bases unmatched to any gene: 16. The CDR3 has 17 amino acids. CDR3 amino acids: CASSPDRESFPFEKLFF. The CDR3, as DNA: TGTGCCAGCAGTCCGGACAGGGAATCCTTCCCCTTCGAAAAACTGTTTTTT.

The chain employs TRBV19 and TRBJ1-2; D is unclear. The germline gives CDR1 LNHDA, CDR2 SQIVND (reference sequence). CDR3 length: 14 residues. Trimming removed 0 bases at V and 4 bases at J, with 9 bases between. The CDR3 DNA reads TGTGCCAGTAGTATAGATCTTTCTTTCTATGGCTACACCTTC. Protein sequence: CASSIDLSFYGYTF.

The chain employs TRBV4-3 and TRBJ1-5; maybe TRBD1 (5 bases). Germline lookup yields CDR1 LGHNA and CDR2 YSLEER. Between the trimmed V and J ends, which lost 0 bases and 0 bases, there was a span of 9 bases. CDR3 size: 16 residues. The CDR3 nucleotides read TGCGCCAGCAGCCAAGATCTTGGGGGTAGCAATCAGCCCCAGCATTTT. Translation: CASSQDLGGSNQPQHF.

The CDR3 DNA is TGCGCCAGCAGCTTGGCCGGTCCGGACCAAGAGACCCAGTACTTC. Its translation is CASSLAGPDQETQYF. The V and J genes are TRBV5-1 and TRBJ2-5; no firm D call. This CDR3 has 15 residues. Germline values: CDR1 SGHRS, CDR2 YFSETQ. V was cut by 0 bases and J by 0 bases, with 9 bases left in between.

The chain couples TRBV11-2 to TRBJ1-6, with D perhaps matching TRBD1 (5 bases). Germline CDR1 and CDR2: SGHAT and FQNNGV. The CDR3 is 15 residues long. V was pared by 7 bases and J by 5 bases, with 15 bases between. In DNA form, the CDR3 reads TGTGCCAGCACCCCGGCGGACACGAATAATTCACCCCTCCACTTT. Its protein product is CASTPADTNNSPLHF. The complete variable domain, with remaining parts taken from reference TRBV11-2 and TRBJ1-6, reads EAGVAQSPRYKIIEKRQSVAFWCNPISGHATLYWYQQILGQGPKLLIQFQNNGVVDDSQLPKDRFSAERLKGVDSTLKIQPAKLEDSAVYLCASTPADTNNSPLHFGNGTRLTVT.

V gene TRBV20-1 combines with J gene TRBJ1-2; 9 bases line up with TRBD1. Per germline, CDR1 DFQATT and CDR2 SNEGSKA (reference sequence). The J segment lost 7 bases and the V segment lost 5 bases, leaving 2 bases of the junction unmatched. CDR3 size: 11 residues. The CDR3 loop reads CSAGQGSGYTF. CDR3 nucleotide sequence: TGCAGTGCTGGACAGGGGAGTGGCTACACCTTC.

V gene TRBV10-1 combines with J gene TRBJ2-7; 7 nucleotides agree with TRBD2. The ends lost 1 base at V and 5 bases at J; junction bases unmatched: 11. The CDR3 sequence is 16 residues long. Germline V gene data show CDR1 as WNHNN and CDR2 as SYGVQD (reference sequence). CDR3 in DNA: TGCGCCAGCAGTGAGTGCGCGGGAGTGATTGGAAACGAGCAGTACTTC. It translates to CASSECAGVIGNEQYF.